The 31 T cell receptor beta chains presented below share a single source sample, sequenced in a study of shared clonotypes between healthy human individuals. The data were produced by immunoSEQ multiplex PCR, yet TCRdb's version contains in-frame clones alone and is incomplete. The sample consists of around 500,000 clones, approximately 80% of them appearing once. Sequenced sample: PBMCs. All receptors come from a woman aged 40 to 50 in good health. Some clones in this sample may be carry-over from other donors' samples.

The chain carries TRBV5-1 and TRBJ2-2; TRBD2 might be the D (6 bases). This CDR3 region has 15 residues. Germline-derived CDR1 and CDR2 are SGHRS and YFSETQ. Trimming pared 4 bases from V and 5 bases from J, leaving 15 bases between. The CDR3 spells CASSLRAGGTGELFF. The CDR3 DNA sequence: TGCGCCAGCAGCCTTCGGGCAGGAGGGACCGGGGAGCTGTTTTTT.

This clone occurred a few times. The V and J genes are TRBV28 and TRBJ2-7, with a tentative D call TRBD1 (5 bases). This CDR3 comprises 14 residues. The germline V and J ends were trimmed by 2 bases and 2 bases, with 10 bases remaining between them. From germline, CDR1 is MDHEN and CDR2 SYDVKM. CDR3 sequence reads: CASSLQGHPYEQYF. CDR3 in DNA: TGTGCCAGCAGTTTACAGGGTCACCCCTACGAGCAGTACTTC.

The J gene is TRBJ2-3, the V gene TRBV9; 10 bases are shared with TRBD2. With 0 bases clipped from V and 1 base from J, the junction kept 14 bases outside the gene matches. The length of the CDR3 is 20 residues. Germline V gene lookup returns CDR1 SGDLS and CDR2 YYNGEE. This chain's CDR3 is CASSVATGPGLAGGTDTQYF. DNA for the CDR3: TGTGCCAGCAGCGTAGCGACAGGTCCCGGCCTAGCGGGAGGCACAGATACGCAGTATTTT.

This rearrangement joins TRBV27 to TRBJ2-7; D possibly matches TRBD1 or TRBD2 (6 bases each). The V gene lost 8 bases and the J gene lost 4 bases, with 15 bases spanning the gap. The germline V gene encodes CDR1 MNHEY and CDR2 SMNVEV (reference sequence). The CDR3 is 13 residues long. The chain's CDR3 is CASALGGGYEQYF. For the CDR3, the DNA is TGTGCCAGCGCTCTCGGGGGCGGGTACGAGCAGTACTTC.

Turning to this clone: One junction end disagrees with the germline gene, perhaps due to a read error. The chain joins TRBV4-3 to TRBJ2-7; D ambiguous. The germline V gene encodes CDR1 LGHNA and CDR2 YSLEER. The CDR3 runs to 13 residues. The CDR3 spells CASSQDRPYEQCF. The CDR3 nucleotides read TGCGCCAGCAGCCAAGATCGGCCCTACGAGCAGTGCTTC.

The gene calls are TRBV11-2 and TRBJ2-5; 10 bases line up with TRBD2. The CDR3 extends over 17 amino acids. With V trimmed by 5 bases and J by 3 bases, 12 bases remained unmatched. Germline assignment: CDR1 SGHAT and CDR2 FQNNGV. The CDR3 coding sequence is TGTGCCAGCAGCGTTAGGGGGGGGCTAGCGGGAGAAGAGACCCAGTACTTC. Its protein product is CASSVRGGLAGEETQYF.

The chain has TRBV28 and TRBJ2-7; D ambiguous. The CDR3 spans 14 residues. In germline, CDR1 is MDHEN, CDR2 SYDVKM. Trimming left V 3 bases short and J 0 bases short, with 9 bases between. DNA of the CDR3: TGTGCCAGCAGTTTCACGAGGAGCTCCTACGAGCAGTACTTC. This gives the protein CASSFTRSSYEQYF.

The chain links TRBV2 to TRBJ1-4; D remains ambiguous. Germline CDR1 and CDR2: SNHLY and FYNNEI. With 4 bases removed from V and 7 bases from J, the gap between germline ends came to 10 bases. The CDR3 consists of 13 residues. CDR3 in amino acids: CASSADLPEKLFF. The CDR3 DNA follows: TGTGCCAGCAGTGCGGATCTTCCTGAAAAACTGTTTTTT.

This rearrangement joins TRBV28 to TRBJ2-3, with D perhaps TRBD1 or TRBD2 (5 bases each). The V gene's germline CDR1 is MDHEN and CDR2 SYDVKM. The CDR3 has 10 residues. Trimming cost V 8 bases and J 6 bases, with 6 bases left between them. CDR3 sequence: CASRDDTQYF. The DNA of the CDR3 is TGTGCCAGCCGGGACGATACGCAGTATTTT.

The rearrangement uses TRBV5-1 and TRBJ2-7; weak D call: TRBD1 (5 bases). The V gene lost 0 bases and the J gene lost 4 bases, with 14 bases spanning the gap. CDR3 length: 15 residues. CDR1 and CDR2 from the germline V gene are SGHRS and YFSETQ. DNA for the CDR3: TGCGCCAGCAGCTTGGACCCAGCGCCAGGGTACGAGCAGTACTTC. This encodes CASSLDPAPGYEQYF.

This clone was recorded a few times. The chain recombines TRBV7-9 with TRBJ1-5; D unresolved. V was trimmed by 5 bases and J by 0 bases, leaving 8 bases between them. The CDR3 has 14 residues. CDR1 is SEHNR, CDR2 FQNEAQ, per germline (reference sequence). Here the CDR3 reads CASSQGSSNQPQHF. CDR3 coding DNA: TGTGCCAGCAGCCAAGGGAGTAGCAATCAGCCCCAGCATTTT.

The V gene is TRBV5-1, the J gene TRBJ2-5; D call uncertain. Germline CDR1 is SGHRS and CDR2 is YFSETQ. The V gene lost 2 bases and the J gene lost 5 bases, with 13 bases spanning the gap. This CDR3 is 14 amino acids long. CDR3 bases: TGCGCCAGCAGCTTACTGAGCCAAGCGGAGACCCAGTACTTC. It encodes CASSLLSQAETQYF. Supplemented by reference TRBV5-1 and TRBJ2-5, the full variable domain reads KAGVTQTPRYLIKTRGQQVTLSCSPISGHRSVSWYQQTPGQGLQFLFEYFSETQRNKGNFPGRFSGRQFSNSRSEMNVSTLELGDSALYLCASSLLSQAETQYFGPGTRLLVL.

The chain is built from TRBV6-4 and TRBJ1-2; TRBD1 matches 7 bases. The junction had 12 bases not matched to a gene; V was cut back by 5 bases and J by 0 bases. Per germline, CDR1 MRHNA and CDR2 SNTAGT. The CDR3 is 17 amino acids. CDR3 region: CASSTGQVLAANYGYTF. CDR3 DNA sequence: TGTGCCAGCAGTACCGGACAGGTCCTAGCGGCTAACTATGGCTACACCTTC.

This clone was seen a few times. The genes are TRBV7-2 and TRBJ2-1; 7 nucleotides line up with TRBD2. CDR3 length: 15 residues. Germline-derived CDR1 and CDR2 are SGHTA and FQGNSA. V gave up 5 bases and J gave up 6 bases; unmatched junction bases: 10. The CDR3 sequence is CASSRAGPAANEQFF. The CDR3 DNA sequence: TGTGCCAGCAGCCGAGCGGGGCCGGCTGCCAATGAGCAGTTCTTC.

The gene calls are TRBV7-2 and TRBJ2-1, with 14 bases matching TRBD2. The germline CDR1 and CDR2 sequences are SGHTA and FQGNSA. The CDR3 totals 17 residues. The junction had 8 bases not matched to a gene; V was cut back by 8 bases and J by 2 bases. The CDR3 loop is CASFKLGLAGAYNEQFF. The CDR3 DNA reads TGTGCCAGCTTCAAGCTGGGACTAGCGGGAGCCTACAATGAGCAGTTCTTC.

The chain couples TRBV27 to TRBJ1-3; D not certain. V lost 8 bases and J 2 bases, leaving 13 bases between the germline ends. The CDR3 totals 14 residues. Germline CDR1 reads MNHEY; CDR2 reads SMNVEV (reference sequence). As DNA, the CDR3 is TGTGCCAGCTACGGGGAGAGGACTGGAAACACCATATATTTT. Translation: CASYGERTGNTIYF.

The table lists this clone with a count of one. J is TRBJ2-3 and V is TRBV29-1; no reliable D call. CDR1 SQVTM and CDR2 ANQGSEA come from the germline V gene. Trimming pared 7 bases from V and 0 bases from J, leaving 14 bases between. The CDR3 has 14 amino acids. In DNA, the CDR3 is TGCAGCGCAAGGACCGACTTCAGCACAGATACGCAGTATTTT. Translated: CSARTDFSTDTQYF.

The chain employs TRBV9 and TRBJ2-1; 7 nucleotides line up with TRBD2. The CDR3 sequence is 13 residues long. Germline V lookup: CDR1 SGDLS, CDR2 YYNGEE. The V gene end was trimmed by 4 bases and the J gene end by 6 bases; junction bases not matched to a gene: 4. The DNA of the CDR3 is TGTGCCAGCAGCAAGACTAGCCGCAATGAGCAGTTCTTC. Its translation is CASSKTSRNEQFF.

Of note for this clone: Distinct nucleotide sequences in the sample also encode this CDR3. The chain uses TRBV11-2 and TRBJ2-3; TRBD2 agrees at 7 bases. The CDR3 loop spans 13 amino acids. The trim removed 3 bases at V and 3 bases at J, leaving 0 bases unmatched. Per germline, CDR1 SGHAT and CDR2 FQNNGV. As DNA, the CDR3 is TGTGCCAGCAGCTTGGGGGGGACAGATACGCAGTATTTT. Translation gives CASSLGGTDTQYF.

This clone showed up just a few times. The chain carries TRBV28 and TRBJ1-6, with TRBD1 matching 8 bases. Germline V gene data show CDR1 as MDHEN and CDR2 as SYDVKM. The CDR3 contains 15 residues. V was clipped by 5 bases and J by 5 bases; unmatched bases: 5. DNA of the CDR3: TGTGCCAGCAGTCGCTTGGACAGGGATAATTCACCCCTCCACTTT. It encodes CASSRLDRDNSPLHF.

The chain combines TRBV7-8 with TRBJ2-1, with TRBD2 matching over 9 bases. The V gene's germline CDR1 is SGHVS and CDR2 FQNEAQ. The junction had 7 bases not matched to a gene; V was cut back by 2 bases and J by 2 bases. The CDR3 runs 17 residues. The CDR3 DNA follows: TGTGCCAGCAGCTTAACCCGACTAGCGGTTCCCTACAATGAGCAGTTCTTC. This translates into CASSLTRLAVPYNEQFF.

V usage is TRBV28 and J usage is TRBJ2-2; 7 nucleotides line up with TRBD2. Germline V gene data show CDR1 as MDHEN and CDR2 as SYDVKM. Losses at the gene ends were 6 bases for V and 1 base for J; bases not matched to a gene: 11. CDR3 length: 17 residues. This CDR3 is CASSLRSGGGNTGELFF. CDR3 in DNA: TGTGCCAGCAGCCTTCGTAGCGGCGGGGGGAACACCGGGGAGCTGTTTTTT.

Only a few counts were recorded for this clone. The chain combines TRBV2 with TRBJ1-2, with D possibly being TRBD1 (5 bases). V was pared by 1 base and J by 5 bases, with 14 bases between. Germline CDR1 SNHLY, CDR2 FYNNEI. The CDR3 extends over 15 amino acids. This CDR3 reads CASSEVRDNPYGYTF. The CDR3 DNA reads TGTGCCAGCAGTGAAGTCAGGGATAACCCATATGGCTACACCTTC.

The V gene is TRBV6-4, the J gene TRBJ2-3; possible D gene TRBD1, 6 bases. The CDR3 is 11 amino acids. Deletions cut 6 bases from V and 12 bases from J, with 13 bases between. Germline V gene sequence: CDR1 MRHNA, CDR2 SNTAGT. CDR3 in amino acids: CASSGQHSQYF. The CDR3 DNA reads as TGTGCCAGCAGCGGACAGCACTCCCAGTATTTT.

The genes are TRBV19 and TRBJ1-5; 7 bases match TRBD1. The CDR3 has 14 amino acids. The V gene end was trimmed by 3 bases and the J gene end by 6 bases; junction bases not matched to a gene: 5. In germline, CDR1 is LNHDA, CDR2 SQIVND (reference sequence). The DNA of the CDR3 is TGTGCCAGTAGTATTAGAACAGGGGCTCAGCCCCAGCATTTT. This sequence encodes CASSIRTGAQPQHF.

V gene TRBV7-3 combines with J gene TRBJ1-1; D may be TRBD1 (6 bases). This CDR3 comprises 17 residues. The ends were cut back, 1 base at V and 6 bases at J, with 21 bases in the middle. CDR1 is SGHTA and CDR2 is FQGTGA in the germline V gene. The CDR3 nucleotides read TGTGCCAGCAGCTTAAGGGGGCGCGATTCCGTTGGTGCTGAAGCTTTCTTT. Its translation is CASSLRGRDSVGAEAFF.

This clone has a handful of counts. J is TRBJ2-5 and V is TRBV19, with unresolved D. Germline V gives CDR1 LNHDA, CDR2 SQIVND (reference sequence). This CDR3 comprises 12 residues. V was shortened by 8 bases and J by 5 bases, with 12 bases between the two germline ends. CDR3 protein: CASAGFGETQYF. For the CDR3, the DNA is TGTGCCAGTGCCGGATTCGGGGAGACCCAGTACTTC. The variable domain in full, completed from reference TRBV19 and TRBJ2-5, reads DGGITQSPKYLFRKEGQNVTLSCEQNLNHDAMYWYRQDPGQGLRLIYYSQIVNDFQKGDIAEGYSVSREKKESFPLTVTSAQKNPTAFYLCASAGFGETQYFGPGTRLLVL.

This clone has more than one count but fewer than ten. Here the CDR3 DNA reads TGTGCCAGTAGTATAGACGGGGAGTACACTGAAGCTTTCTTT. Encoded protein: CASSIDGEYTEAFF. The chain recombines TRBV19 with TRBJ1-1, with D uncertain. Trimming removed 0 bases from V and 3 bases from J, with 8 bases in between. Per the germline V gene, CDR1 is LNHDA and CDR2 is SQIVND (reference sequence). CDR3 length equals 14 residues.

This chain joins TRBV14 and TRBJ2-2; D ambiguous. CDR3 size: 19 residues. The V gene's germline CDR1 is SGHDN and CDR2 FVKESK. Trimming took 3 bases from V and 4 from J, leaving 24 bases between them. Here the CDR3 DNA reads TGTGCCAGCAGCCATAGGGCCCACGGCCGGCCCATAGGCACCGGGGAGCTGTTTTTT. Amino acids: CASSHRAHGRPIGTGELFF.

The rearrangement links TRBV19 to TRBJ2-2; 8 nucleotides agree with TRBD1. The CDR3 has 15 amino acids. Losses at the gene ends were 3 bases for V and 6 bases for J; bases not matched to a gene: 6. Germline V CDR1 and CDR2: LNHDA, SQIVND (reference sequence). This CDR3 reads CASSIRQGAPGELFF. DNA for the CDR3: TGTGCCAGTAGTATCCGCCAGGGGGCGCCCGGGGAGCTGTTTTTT.

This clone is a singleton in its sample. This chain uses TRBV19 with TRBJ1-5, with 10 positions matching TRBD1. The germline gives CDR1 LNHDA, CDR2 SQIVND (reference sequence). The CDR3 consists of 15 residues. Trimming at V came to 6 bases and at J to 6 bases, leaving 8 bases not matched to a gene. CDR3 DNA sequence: TGTGCCAGTAGCTGGGGGACAGGGGAAGGTCAGCCCCAGCATTTT. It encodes CASSWGTGEGQPQHF.